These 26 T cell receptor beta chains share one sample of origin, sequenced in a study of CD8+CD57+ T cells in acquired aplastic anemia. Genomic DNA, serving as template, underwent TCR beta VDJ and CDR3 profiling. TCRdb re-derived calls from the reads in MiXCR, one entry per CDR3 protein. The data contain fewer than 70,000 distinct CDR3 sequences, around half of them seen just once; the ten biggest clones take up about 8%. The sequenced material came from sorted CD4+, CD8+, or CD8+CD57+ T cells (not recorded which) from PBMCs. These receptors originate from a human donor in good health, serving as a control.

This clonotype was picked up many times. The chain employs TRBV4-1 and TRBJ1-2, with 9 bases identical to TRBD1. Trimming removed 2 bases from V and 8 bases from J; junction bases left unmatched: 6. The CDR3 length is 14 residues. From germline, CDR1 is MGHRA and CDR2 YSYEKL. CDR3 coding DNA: TGCGCCAGCAGCCAAACAAACAGGGGGCCAGGCTACACCTTC. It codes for CASSQTNRGPGYTF.

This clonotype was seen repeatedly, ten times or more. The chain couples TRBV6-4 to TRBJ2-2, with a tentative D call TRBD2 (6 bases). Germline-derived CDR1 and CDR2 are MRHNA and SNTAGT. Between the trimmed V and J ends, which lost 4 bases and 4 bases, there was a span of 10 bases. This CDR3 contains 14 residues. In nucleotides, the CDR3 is TGTGCCAGCAGTGTTGGCGGGGCCACCGGGGAGCTGTTTTTT. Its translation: CASSVGGATGELFF.

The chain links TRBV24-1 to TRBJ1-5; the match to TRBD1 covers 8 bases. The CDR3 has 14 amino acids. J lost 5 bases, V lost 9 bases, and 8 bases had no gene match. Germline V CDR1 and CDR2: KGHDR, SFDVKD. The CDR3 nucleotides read TGTGCCACCGCTGTGGGACAGGCGGATCAGCCCCAGCATTTT. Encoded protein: CATAVGQADQPQHF.

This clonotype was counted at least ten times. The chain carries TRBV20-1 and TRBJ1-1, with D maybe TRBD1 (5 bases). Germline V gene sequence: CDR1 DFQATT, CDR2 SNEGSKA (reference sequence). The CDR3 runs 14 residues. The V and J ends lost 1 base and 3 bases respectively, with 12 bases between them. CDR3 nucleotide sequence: TGCAGTGCTAGAGTCCCGGACATGTACACTGAAGCTTTCTTT. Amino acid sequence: CSARVPDMYTEAFF.

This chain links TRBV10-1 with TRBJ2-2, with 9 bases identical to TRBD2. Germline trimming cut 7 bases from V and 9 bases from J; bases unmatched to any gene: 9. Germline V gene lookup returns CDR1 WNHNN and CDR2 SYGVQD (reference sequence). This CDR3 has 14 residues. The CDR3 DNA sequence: TGCGCCAGCATCTTACTAGCGGGCCCGCGGGAGCTGTTTTTT. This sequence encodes CASILLAGPRELFF.

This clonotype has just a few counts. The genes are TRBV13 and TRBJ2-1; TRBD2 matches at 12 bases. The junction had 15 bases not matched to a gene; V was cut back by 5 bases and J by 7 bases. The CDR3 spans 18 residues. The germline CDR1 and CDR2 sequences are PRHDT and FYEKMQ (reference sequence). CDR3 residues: CASSPGSSGRAWGNEQFF. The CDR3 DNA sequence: TGTGCCAGCAGCCCGGGTTCTAGCGGGAGGGCTTGGGGGAATGAGCAGTTCTTC.

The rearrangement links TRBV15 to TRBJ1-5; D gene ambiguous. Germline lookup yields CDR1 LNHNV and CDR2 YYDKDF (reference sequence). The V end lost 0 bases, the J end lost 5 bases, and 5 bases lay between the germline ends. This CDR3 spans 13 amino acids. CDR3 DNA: TGTGCCACCAGCAGAGATCCGGATCAGCCCCAGCATTTT. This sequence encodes CATSRDPDQPQHF. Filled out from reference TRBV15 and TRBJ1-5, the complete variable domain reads DAMVIQNPRYQVTQFGKPVTLSCSQTLNHNVMYWYQQKSSQAPKLLFHYYDKDFNNEADTPDNFQSRRPNTSFCFLDIRSPGLGDTAMYLCATSRDPDQPQHFGDGTRLSIL.

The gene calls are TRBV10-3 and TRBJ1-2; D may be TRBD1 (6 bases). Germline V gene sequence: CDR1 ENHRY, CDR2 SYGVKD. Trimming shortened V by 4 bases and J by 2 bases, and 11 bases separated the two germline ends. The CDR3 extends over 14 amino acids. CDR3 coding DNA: TGTGCCATCAGTGTGGGGGGCGTGAACTATGGCTACACCTTC. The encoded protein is CAISVGGVNYGYTF.

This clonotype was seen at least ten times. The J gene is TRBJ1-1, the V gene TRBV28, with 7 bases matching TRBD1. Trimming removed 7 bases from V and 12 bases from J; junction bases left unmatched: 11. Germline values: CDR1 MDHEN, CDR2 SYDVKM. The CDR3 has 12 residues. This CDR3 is CASTEGAEETFF. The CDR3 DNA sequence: TGTGCCAGCACGGAGGGGGCGGAAGAAACTTTCTTT.

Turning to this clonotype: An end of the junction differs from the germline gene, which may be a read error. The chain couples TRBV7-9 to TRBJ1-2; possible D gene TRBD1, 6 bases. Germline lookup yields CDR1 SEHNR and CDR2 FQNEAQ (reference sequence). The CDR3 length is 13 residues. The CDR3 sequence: CASSPQGSYGYTF. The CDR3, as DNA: TGTGCCAGCAGCCCCCAGGGGAGCTATGGCTATACCTTC.

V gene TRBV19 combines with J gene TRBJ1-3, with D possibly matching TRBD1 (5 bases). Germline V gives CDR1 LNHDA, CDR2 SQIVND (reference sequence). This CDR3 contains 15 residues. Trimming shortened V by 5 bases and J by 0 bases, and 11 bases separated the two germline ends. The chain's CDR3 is CASSWTLNSGNTIYF. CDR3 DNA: TGTGCCAGTAGTTGGACACTGAACTCTGGAAACACCATATATTTT.

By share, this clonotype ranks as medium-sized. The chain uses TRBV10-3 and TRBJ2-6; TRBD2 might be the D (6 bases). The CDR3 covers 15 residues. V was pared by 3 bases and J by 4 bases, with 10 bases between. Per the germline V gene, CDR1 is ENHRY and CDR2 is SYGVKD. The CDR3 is CAISDGGDGANVLTF. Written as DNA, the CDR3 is TGTGCCATCAGTGACGGAGGGGACGGGGCCAACGTCCTGACTTTC.

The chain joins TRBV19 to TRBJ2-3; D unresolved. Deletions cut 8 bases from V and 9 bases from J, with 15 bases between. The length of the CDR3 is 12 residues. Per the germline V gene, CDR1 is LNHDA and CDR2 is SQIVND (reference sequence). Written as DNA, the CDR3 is TGTGCCAGTTCCCTATTCCGTGGCACGCAGTATTTT. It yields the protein CASSLFRGTQYF.

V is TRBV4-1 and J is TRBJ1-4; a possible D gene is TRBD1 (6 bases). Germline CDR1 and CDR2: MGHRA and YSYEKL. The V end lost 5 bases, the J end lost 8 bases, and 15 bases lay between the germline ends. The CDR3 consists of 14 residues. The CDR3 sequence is CASSKVQGGEKLFF. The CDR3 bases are TGCGCCAGCAGCAAAGTACAGGGCGGCGAAAAACTGTTTTTT.

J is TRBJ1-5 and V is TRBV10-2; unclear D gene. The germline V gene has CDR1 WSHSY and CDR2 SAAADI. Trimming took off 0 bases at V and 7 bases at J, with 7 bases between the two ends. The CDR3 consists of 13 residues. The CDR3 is CASSESISQPQHF. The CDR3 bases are TGCGCCAGCAGTGAGTCGATTTCCCAGCCCCAGCATTTT.

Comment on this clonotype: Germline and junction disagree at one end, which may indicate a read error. The CDR3 is CASREGQDNSPLRF. In nucleotides, the CDR3 is TGTGCCAGTAGAGAAGGACAGGATAATTCACCCCTCCGCTTT. V and J are TRBV19 and TRBJ1-6, with 7 nucleotides matching TRBD1. Germline V gene sequence: CDR1 LNHDA, CDR2 SQIVND (reference sequence). This CDR3 is built from 14 residues. Based on the CDR3 plus reference TRBV19 and TRBJ1-6, the full variable domain is DGGITQSPKYLFRKEGQNVTLSCEQNLNHDAMYWYRQDPGQGLRLIYYSQIVNDFQKGDIAEGYSVSREKKESFPLTVTSAQKNPTAFYLCASREGQDNSPLRFGNGTRLTVT.

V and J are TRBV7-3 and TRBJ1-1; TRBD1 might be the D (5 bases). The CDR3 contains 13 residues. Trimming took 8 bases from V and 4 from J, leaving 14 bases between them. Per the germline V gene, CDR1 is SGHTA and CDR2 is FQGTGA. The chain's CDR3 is CASGGGGITEAFF. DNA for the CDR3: TGTGCCAGCGGCGGGGGTGGGATCACTGAAGCTTTCTTT.

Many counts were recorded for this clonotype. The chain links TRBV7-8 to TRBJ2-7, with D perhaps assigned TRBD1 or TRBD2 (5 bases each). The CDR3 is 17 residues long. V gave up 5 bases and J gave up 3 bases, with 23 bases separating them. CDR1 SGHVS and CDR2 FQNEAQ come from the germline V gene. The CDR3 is CASSRGTGVQTYYEQYF. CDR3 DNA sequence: TGTGCCAGCAGCCGGGGAACAGGAGTCCAAACGTACTACGAGCAGTACTTC. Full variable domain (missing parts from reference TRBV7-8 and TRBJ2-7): GAGVSQSPRYKVAKRGQDVALRCDPISGHVSLFWYQQALGQGPEFLTYFQNEAQLDKSGLPSDRFFAERPEGSVSTLKIQRTQQEDSAVYLCASSRGTGVQTYYEQYFGPGTRLTVT.

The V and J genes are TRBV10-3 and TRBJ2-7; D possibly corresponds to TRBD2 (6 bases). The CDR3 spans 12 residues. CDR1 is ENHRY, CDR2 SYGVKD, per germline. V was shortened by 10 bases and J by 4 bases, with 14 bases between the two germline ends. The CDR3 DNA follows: TGTGCCACCGTCGGAGGGTCTTACGAGCAGTACTTC. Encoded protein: CATVGGSYEQYF.

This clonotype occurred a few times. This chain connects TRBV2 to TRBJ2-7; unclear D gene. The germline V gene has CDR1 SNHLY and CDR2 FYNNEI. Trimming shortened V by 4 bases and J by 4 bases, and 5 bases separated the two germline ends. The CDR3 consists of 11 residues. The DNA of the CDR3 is TGTGCCAGCAGTGTTCTATACGAGCAGTACTTC. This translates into CASSVLYEQYF.

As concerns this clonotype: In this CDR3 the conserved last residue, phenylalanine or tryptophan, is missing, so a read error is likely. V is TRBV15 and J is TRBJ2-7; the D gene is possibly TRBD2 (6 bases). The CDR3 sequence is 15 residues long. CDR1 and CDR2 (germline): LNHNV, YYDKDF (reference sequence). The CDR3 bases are TGTGCCACTAGCAGATCCCCGGGGGAGTCCTACGAGCAGTACCTC. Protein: CATSRSPGESYEQYL.

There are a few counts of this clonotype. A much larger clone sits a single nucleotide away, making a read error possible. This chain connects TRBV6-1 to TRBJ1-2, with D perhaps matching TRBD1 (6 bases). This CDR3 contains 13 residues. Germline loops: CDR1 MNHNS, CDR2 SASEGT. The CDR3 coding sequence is TGTGCCTGCAGTGAAGTCAGGGGCTATGGCTACACCTTC. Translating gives CACSEVRGYGYTF.

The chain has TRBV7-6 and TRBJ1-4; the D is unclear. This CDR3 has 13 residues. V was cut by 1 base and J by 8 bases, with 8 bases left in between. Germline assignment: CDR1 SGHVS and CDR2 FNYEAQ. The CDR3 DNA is TGTGCCAGCAGCTTAGGGGAGGCCGAAAAACTGTTTTTT. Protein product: CASSLGEAEKLFF.

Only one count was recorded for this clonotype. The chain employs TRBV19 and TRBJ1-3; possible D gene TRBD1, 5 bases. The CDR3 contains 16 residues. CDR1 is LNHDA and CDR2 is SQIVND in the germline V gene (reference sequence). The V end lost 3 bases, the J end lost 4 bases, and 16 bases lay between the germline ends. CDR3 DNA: TGTGCCAGTAGTATTGGGGACCCTGGAGAAGGAAACACCATATATTTT. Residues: CASSIGDPGEGNTIYF.

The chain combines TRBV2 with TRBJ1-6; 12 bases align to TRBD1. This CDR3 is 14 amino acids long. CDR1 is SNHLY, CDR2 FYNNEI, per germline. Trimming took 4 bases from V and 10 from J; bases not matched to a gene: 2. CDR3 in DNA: TGTGCCAGCAGTGCCGGGACAGGGGGCTCACCCCTCCACTTT. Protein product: CASSAGTGGSPLHF.

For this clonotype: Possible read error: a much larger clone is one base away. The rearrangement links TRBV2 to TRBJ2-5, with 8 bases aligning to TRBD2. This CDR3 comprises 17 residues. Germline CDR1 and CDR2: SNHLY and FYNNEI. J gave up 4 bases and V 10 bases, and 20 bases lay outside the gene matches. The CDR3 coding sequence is TGTGCCACCAGGCGAGCGGGAGCAACCCCCGGGGGAGAGACCCAGTACTTC. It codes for CATRRAGATPGGETQYF.